This TCR beta chain was obtained from a study of shared clonotypes between healthy human individuals. The table came from immunoSEQ multiplex PCR; TCRdb's copy has only in-frame clones and leaves some out. The sample records over 150,000 clones, approximately 62% being singletons. The ends were cut back, 2 bases at V and 2 bases at J, with 1 base in the middle. CDR3 length: 12 residues. Germline assignment: CDR1 MDHEN and CDR2 SYDVKM. CD4+ cell separation produced CD45RA+ naive and CD45RA-negative memory subsets. The source of this sequence is a man between 25 and 39 years old in good health. The chain carries TRBV28 and TRBJ1-3; no definite D call. Material for sequencing was memory CD4+ T cells sorted from blood. Subset in this sample: CD45RA-negative fraction. The DNA of the CDR3 is TGTGCCAGCAGTTTAGCTGGAAACACCATATATTTT. Amino acids: CASSLAGNTIYF.